These T cell receptor beta chains were read from a single sample in a study of shared clonotypes between healthy human individuals. The method was immunoSEQ multiplex PCR; TCRdb's version includes in-frame clones alone and lacks a portion of them. Here the sample spans more than 1,200,000 clones, roughly 98.5% being singletons. Sequencing input: naive CD4+ T cells sorted from blood. All receptors derive from a man aged 25-45 years in good health. CDR3s include the opening cysteine and the closing phenylalanine or tryptophan. A D gene is named only where the DNA matches it firmly. The listing skips clone size in some rows; elsewhere it reads once, few, many or a size class.

J	length	V	D	size	CDR3	DNA
TRBJ2-5	10	TRBV6-6	-	-	CATGTETQYF	TGTGCCACAGGGACCGAGACCCAGTACTTC
TRBJ2-2	16	TRBV7-9	TRBD2	-	CASSFLAGGNTGELFF	TGTGCCAGCAGCTTCCTAGCGGGAGGGAACACCGGGGAGCTGTTTTTT
TRBJ2-5	13	TRBV30	TRBD2	-	CAWSNGLAGVLYF	TGTGCCTGGAGTAATGGACTAGCGGGGGTGTTGTACTTC
TRBJ2-3	15	TRBV7-8	-	-	CASSLALMGTDTQYF	TGTGCCAGCAGCTTAGCGCTAATGGGCACAGATACGCAGTATTTT
TRBJ2-2	18	TRBV28	-	-	CASRSYPFGGRGTGELFF	TGTGCCAGCAGAAGCTACCCTTTTGGGGGGCGCGGTACCGGGGAGCTGTTTTTT
TRBJ2-7	14	TRBV5-1	-	-	CASSLDPGIYEQYF	TGCGCCAGCAGCTTGGATCCAGGGATCTACGAGCAGTACTTC
TRBJ2-2	14	TRBV7-2	-	-	CASSLQGNTGELFF	TGTGCCAGCAGTCTCCAGGGGAACACCGGGGAGCTGTTTTTT
TRBJ2-4	16	TRBV19	-	-	CASSIPGALAKNIQYF	TGTGCCAGTAGTATCCCAGGGGCTTTAGCCAAAAACATTCAGTACTTC
TRBJ2-1	13	TRBV6-4	-	once	CASSRSSYNEQFF	TGTGCCAGCTCCCGGAGCTCCTACAATGAGCAGTTCTTC
TRBJ1-4	12	TRBV28	-	-	CASNDQSRKLFF	TGTGCCAGCAACGATCAGTCGAGAAAACTGTTTTTT
TRBJ1-1	13	TRBV10-3	-	once	CAISETGLAEAFF	TGTGCCATCAGTGAAACGGGGCTTGCTGAAGCTTTCTTT
TRBJ2-5	15	TRBV28	-	-	CASSQQRAGDETQYF	TGTGCCAGCAGTCAACAACGCGCTGGGGATGAGACCCAGTACTTC
TRBJ1-1	15	TRBV15	-	-	CATSRDKRGITEAFF	TGTGCCACCAGCAGAGATAAACGAGGGATCACTGAAGCTTTCTTT
TRBJ1-4	15	TRBV7-2	TRBD1	-	CASSLEGQGFSELFF	TGTGCCAGCAGCTTAGAGGGACAGGGTTTTAGTGAACTGTTTTTT
TRBJ2-1	12	TRBV6-5	-	-	CASSLLGVEQFF	TGTGCCAGCAGCCTACTAGGGGTTGAGCAGTTCTTC
TRBJ1-5	13	TRBV14	-	-	CASSQDRGQPQHF	TGTGCCAGCAGCCAAGATCGAGGCCAGCCCCAGCATTTT
TRBJ2-5	11	TRBV20-1	-	few	CSASRKETQYF	TGCAGTGCTAGCAGGAAAGAGACCCAGTACTTC
TRBJ2-7	16	TRBV7-2	TRBD2	-	CASSLVFSGRAYEQYF	TGTGCCAGCAGCTTAGTATTTAGCGGGAGGGCGTACGAGCAGTACTTC
TRBJ1-2	15	TRBV28	-	once	CASSATTGSHYGYTF	TGTGCCAGCAGTGCCACCACAGGGAGTCACTATGGCTACACCTTC
TRBJ2-7	14	TRBV6-5	-	-	CASRISLLPGEQYF	TGTGCCAGCCGAATCAGCCTTCTGCCAGGCGAGCAGTACTTC
TRBJ1-3	16	TRBV28	-	-	CASQSFGTRLSDTIYF	TGTGCCAGTCAATCTTTCGGGACCAGATTGTCGGACACCATATATTTT
TRBJ1-5	18	TRBV15	TRBD1	-	CATSRGRDRSMSIKSQHF	TGTGCCACCAGCAGAGGCCGGGACAGGTCTATGTCGATTAAGTCCCAGCATTTT
TRBJ2-1	11	TRBV9	-	few	CASSARDEQFF	TGTGCCAGCAGCGCCCGGGACGAGCAGTTCTTC
TRBJ1-4	16	TRBV4-1	-	-	CASSQDGGGTNEKLFF	TGCGCCAGCAGCCAAGATGGTGGGGGGACTAATGAAAAACTGTTTTTT
TRBJ1-3	14	TRBV5-1	-	-	CASSADRPGNTIYF	TGCGCCAGCAGCGCGGACAGACCTGGAAACACCATATATTTT
TRBJ2-7	15	TRBV18	-	-	CASSVGTPKGYEQYF	TGTGCCAGCTCAGTCGGGACACCGAAAGGTTACGAGCAGTACTTC
TRBJ2-7	13	TRBV2	-	-	CASSDWGAYEQYF	TGTGCCAGCAGTGATTGGGGGGCCTACGAGCAGTACTTC
TRBJ2-1	14	TRBV28	TRBD1	-	CASSHGTGPDEQFF	TGTGCCAGCAGTCACGGGACAGGGCCCGATGAGCAGTTCTTC
TRBJ2-7	15	TRBV9	TRBD1	once	CASSVSQGASEEQYF	TGTGCCAGCAGCGTCTCACAGGGGGCGAGTGAGGAGCAGTACTTC
TRBJ1-2	15	TRBV28	-	-	CASSFGSGTIYGYTF	TGTGCCAGCAGTTTCGGGTCAGGAACTATCTATGGCTACACCTTC
TRBJ2-7	14	TRBV6-5	-	-	CASSYVGAPGEQYF	TGTGCCAGCAGTTACGTCGGGGCCCCCGGCGAGCAGTACTTC
TRBJ2-3	15	TRBV5-6	TRBD2	once	CASRQTSGSTDTQYF	TGTGCCAGCAGGCAAACTAGCGGGAGCACAGATACGCAGTATTTT
TRBJ2-2	15	TRBV18	-	-	CASSPDRANTGELFF	TGTGCCAGCTCACCAGACAGAGCGAACACCGGGGAGCTGTTTTTT
TRBJ2-7	13	TRBV27	TRBD1	once	CATRRTGRYEQYF	TGTGCCACCCGACGGACAGGGAGATACGAGCAGTACTTC
TRBJ1-2	15	TRBV5-6	TRBD1	-	CASSLGPGGMIGYTF	TGTGCCAGCAGCTTGGGGCCAGGGGGCATGATTGGCTACACCTTC
TRBJ2-7	15	TRBV5-1	-	-	CASSLPGTGHYEQYF	TGCGCCAGCAGCTTGCCCGGGACGGGACACTACGAGCAGTACTTC
TRBJ2-1	16	TRBV5-4	TRBD1	-	CASSFKSGTGHNEQFF	TGTGCCAGCAGCTTCAAATCCGGGACAGGGCACAATGAGCAGTTCTTC
TRBJ2-7	15	TRBV4-1	-	-	CASSSDGNKAYEQYF	TGCGCCAGCAGCTCCGACGGCAATAAGGCGTACGAGCAGTACTTC
TRBJ2-4	18	TRBV18	TRBD1	-	CASSPWAGGDLAKNIQYF	TGTGCCAGCTCACCTTGGGCAGGGGGAGATCTAGCCAAAAACATTCAGTACTTC
TRBJ1-2	13	TRBV7-2	-	-	CASSLGVNYGYTF	TGTGCCAGCAGCTTAGGGGTCAACTATGGCTACACCTTC
TRBJ1-1	15	TRBV27	-	-	CASVRGREMNTEAFF	TGTGCCAGCGTTCGGGGGAGGGAAATGAACACTGAAGCTTTCTTT
TRBJ2-2	15	TRBV10-3	TRBD1	-	CATSGTGDNTGELFF	TGTGCCACCTCCGGGACAGGCGACAACACCGGGGAGCTGTTTTTT
TRBJ2-6	19	TRBV7-9	-	-	CASSLGLWTVISGANVLTF	TGTGCCAGCAGCTTAGGACTGTGGACAGTGATCTCTGGGGCCAACGTCCTGACTTTC
TRBJ1-5	15	TRBV18	TRBD1	-	CASSPSGQPNQPQHF	TGTGCCAGCTCACCTTCGGGACAGCCAAATCAGCCCCAGCATTTT
TRBJ2-5	16	TRBV7-8	TRBD1	-	CASSFTGTAPRETQYF	TGTGCCAGCAGCTTTACCGGGACAGCCCCCCGGGAGACCCAGTACTTC
TRBJ2-1	15	TRBV5-1	TRBD2	-	CASSLGLAGRNEQFF	TGCGCCAGCAGCTTGGGACTAGCGGGGCGCAATGAGCAGTTCTTC
TRBJ1-1	13	TRBV5-1	-	-	CASRWGTNTEAFF	TGCGCCAGCAGATGGGGGACTAACACTGAAGCTTTCTTT
TRBJ2-2	12	TRBV7-6	-	-	CASSSRTGELFF	TGTGCCAGCAGCTCCCGTACCGGGGAGCTGTTTTTT
TRBJ2-6	15	TRBV5-6	-	-	CASSPYRDWANVLTF	TGTGCCAGCAGCCCGTACAGGGACTGGGCCAACGTCCTGACTTTC
TRBJ1-1	13	TRBV5-6	-	-	CASSLTGFTEAFF	TGTGCCAGCAGCCTTACAGGTTTCACTGAAGCTTTCTTT
TRBJ2-3	17	TRBV5-4	TRBD2	-	CASSHKRIGRETGAQYF	TGTGCCAGCAGCCATAAACGAATTGGGCGGGAGACTGGGGCGCAGTATTTT
TRBJ2-7	16	TRBV28	-	-	CASSSGSGPQSYEQYF	TGTGCCAGCAGTTCCGGTTCGGGACCCCAGTCCTACGAGCAGTACTTC
TRBJ2-7	14	TRBV6-5	-	-	CASSYFRDGNEQYF	TGTGCCAGCAGTTACTTCAGGGATGGAAACGAGCAGTACTTC
TRBJ1-3	14	TRBV7-9	-	-	CASSLVSFGNTIYF	TGTGCCAGCAGCTTAGTCAGTTTCGGAAACACCATATATTTT
TRBJ1-3	17	TRBV5-6	-	-	CASSLMGTQSSGNTIYF	TGTGCCAGCAGCTTGATGGGGACACAAAGCTCTGGAAACACCATATATTTT
TRBJ1-4	15	TRBV28	-	-	CASSLLTGRTEKLFF	TGTGCCAGCAGTCTATTGACAGGCCGAACCGAAAAACTGTTTTTT
TRBJ1-1	15	TRBV7-2	-	once	CASRVTGTNSPEAFF	TGTGCCAGCAGGGTCACCGGGACAAATTCCCCTGAAGCTTTCTTT